These 8 T cell receptor beta chains originate from one sample sequenced in a study of glioma-infiltrating T cells after dendritic cell vaccination. Generated by immunoSEQ multiplex PCR, the TCRdb table keeps only in-frame clones and is missing some. The table has about 92,000 clones, more than 75% seen once. The sample in question was blood, obtained before dendritic cell vaccination. The receptors originated from a human donor with glioblastoma.

The chain is built from TRBV7-8 and TRBJ2-7, with 8 bases aligning to TRBD1. Germline V lookup: CDR1 SGHVS, CDR2 FQNEAQ. V gave up 1 base and J gave up 1 base; unmatched junction bases: 3. The CDR3 is 15 amino acids. CDR3 region: CASSLVQGGSYEQYF. CDR3 nucleotides: TGTGCCAGCAGCTTAGTACAGGGGGGTTCCTACGAGCAGTACTTC.

V gene TRBV28 combines with J gene TRBJ2-7; 7 nucleotides match TRBD1. From germline, CDR1 is MDHEN and CDR2 SYDVKM. The CDR3 is made up of 13 amino acids. V lost 5 bases to trimming and J lost 2 bases; unmatched junction nucleotides: 3. CDR3 nucleotide sequence: TGTGCCAGCAGTCAGGGGGTCCCCTACGAGCAGTACTTC. Protein: CASSQGVPYEQYF.

The rearrangement joins TRBV30 to TRBJ1-5; maybe TRBD1 (5 bases). This CDR3 spans 13 amino acids. Trimming stripped 5 bases from V and 0 bases from J, with 8 bases between. Germline loops: CDR1 GTSNPN, CDR2 SVGIG (reference sequence). DNA of the CDR3: TGTGCCTGGCAGACAGATAGCAATCAGCCCCAGCATTTT. Its protein is CAWQTDSNQPQHF.

The genes are TRBV4-3 and TRBJ1-5; 8 bases align to TRBD1. The CDR3 sequence is 15 residues long. V was clipped by 5 bases and J by 3 bases; unmatched bases: 6. Germline V gene data show CDR1 as LGHNA and CDR2 as YSLEER. Here the CDR3 reads CASSRDRRYNQPQHF. CDR3 coding DNA: TGCGCCAGCAGCAGGGACAGGCGGTACAATCAGCCCCAGCATTTT.

This chain links TRBV4-3 with TRBJ2-5, with 11 bases matching TRBD2. The CDR3 consists of 17 residues. CDR1 and CDR2 from the germline V gene are LGHNA and YSLEER. The V segment lost 0 bases and the J segment 4 bases; nucleotides outside the gene matches: 7. The CDR3 bases are TGCGCCAGCAGCCAAGATTCCCTAGCGGGGGGCCCAGAGACCCAGTACTTC. Translating it yields CASSQDSLAGGPETQYF.

This chain joins TRBV2 and TRBJ2-5; 7 bases are shared with TRBD2. The CDR3 has 14 amino acids. The V gene end was trimmed by 6 bases and the J gene end by 4 bases; junction bases not matched to a gene: 8. Germline CDR1 SNHLY, CDR2 FYNNEI. The CDR3 protein is CASRELAWVETQYF. The CDR3 DNA reads as TGTGCCAGCAGGGAACTAGCGTGGGTAGAGACCCAGTACTTC.

The V and J genes are TRBV2 and TRBJ2-2, with D possibly TRBD2 on 6 matching bases. Germline CDR1 reads SNHLY; CDR2 reads FYNNEI. The CDR3 spans 14 residues. V was trimmed by 8 bases and J by 2 bases, leaving 12 bases between them. The CDR3: CASQRAVNTGELFF. CDR3 nucleotide sequence: TGTGCCAGCCAGCGGGCGGTAAACACCGGGGAGCTGTTTTTT.

At least ten counts were recorded for this clone. The V call is TRBV6-5, the J call TRBJ2-5; 7 nucleotides align to TRBD2. Looked up from germline, CDR1 is MNHEY and CDR2 is SVGAGI. The ends lost 2 bases at V and 3 bases at J; junction bases unmatched: 9. This CDR3 is 16 amino acids long. CDR3 DNA: TGTGCCAGCAGTTACCCGGGGGGAGAGGGCGAAGAGACCCAGTACTTC. Protein sequence: CASSYPGGEGEETQYF.